Shown below are 22 T cell receptor beta chains from a single sample sequenced in a study of T cell repertoires in cytomegalovirus infection. MiXCR, applied by TCRdb to the reads, yields one record per CDR3 protein. Of about 770,000 distinct CDR3 sequences in the sample, about 29% were seen once. These receptors have no identified antigens. Here the sequenced sample was cultured CD8+ T cells from PBMCs, taken from culture after CMV antigen stimulation. These receptors all come from a human donor in good health (CMV status not recorded). Some clones in this sample may be carry-over from other donors' samples.

The chain is built from TRBV6-4 and TRBJ2-3; no firm D call. V lost 8 bases and J 9 bases, leaving 12 bases between the germline ends. CDR3 length: 11 amino acids. From germline, CDR1 is MRHNA and CDR2 SNTAGT. Here the CDR3 DNA reads TGTGCCAGCTCTGCCGGGCCAACGCAGTATTTT. This gives the protein CASSAGPTQYF.

This chain joins TRBV7-9 and TRBJ2-3; 8 nucleotides agree with TRBD1. The CDR3 extends over 16 amino acids. Losses at the gene ends were 5 bases for V and 0 bases for J; bases not matched to a gene: 7. Germline V gene lookup returns CDR1 SEHNR and CDR2 FQNEAQ (reference sequence). The DNA of the CDR3 is TGTGCCAGCAGCCCCTGGGACAGGCGAAGCACAGATACGCAGTATTTT. Translation gives CASSPWDRRSTDTQYF. The full variable domain, in which reference TRBV7-9 and TRBJ2-3 provide the parts outside the CDR3, is DTGVSQNPRHKITKRGQNVTFRCDPISEHNRLYWYRQTLGQGPEFLTYFQNEAQLEKSRLLSDRFSAERPKGSFSTLEIQRTEQGDSAMYLCASSPWDRRSTDTQYFGPGTRLTVL.

This clonotype came up a few times. The J gene is TRBJ2-1, the V gene TRBV6-2 or TRBV6-3; a possible D gene is TRBD2 (6 bases). Trimming stripped 2 bases from V and 15 bases from J, with 11 bases between. The length of the CDR3 is 11 residues. Germline lookup yields CDR1 MNHEY and CDR2 SVGEGT. The chain's CDR3 is CASSYQSGRFF. The CDR3 nucleotides read TGTGCCAGCAGTTACCAGAGCGGGCGGTTCTTC.

CDR3: CASSYSNDRRYGYTF. CDR3 sequence (DNA): TGTGCCAGCAGTTACTCGAACGACAGACGATATGGCTACACCTTC. The chain combines TRBV6-2 or TRBV6-3 with TRBJ1-2; D is perhaps TRBD1 (5 bases). The CDR3 is 15 amino acids. The germline V gene has CDR1 MNHEY and CDR2 SVGEGT. The V end lost 0 bases, the J end lost 5 bases, and 13 bases lay between the germline ends.

The rearrangement joins TRBV28 to TRBJ2-1; 12 bases fit TRBD2. CDR3 length: 16 amino acids. Germline V CDR1 and CDR2: MDHEN, SYDVKM. V shed 5 bases and J 4 bases; nucleotides not matched to a gene: 6. The CDR3 sequence is CASSPRLAGEYNEQFF. The CDR3 DNA reads as TGTGCCAGCAGTCCGCGACTAGCGGGGGAGTACAATGAGCAGTTCTTC.

The chain employs TRBV20-1 and TRBJ1-2, with 7 bases fitting TRBD1. V shed 6 bases and J 0 bases; nucleotides not matched to a gene: 4. Germline CDR1 and CDR2: DFQATT and SNEGSKA (reference sequence). The CDR3 covers 13 residues. The CDR3 loop reads CSATGTANYGYTF. The CDR3 DNA follows: TGCAGTGCCACCGGGACAGCTAACTATGGCTACACCTTC.

This chain joins TRBV10-3 and TRBJ2-1; possibly TRBD1 or TRBD2 for D (5 bases each). There are 17 residues in the CDR3. Between the trimmed V and J ends, which lost 0 bases and 3 bases, there was a span of 15 bases. In germline, CDR1 is ENHRY, CDR2 SYGVKD. The CDR3 here is CAISESLAGDGYNEQFF. The CDR3 nucleotides read TGTGCCATCAGTGAGTCTTTGGCCGGGGACGGCTACAATGAGCAGTTCTTC.

At least ten counts were recorded for this clonotype. CDR3 DNA sequence: TGTGCCAGCAGCACTACCTGGACCCAAAGCACAGATACGCAGTATTTT. Protein sequence: CASSTTWTQSTDTQYF. The V and J genes are TRBV12-3 or TRBV12-4 and TRBJ2-3; D remains ambiguous. V was clipped by 6 bases and J by 0 bases, with 16 bases between them. The CDR3 extends over 16 amino acids.

The rearrangement links TRBV5-8 to TRBJ2-7, with no clear D. The CDR3 has 15 amino acids. V lost 0 bases and J lost 0, with 10 bases in between. The germline V gene has CDR1 SGHTS and CDR2 YDEGEE. The DNA of the CDR3 is TGTGCCAGCAGCTTGGTGGTTGGGTTCTCCTACGAGCAGTACTTC. It yields the protein CASSLVVGFSYEQYF.

This clonotype has just one count. The chain recombines TRBV10-3 with TRBJ2-1, with 7 nucleotides matching TRBD1. The germline gives CDR1 ENHRY, CDR2 SYGVKD. The V and J ends lost 6 bases and 5 bases, in that order; junction bases with no gene match: 7. The CDR3 totals 14 residues. CDR3 protein: CAIRVGQLNNEQFF. The CDR3 region has the DNA TGTGCCATCAGGGTGGGACAGCTAAACAATGAGCAGTTCTTC.

The V and J genes are TRBV10-3 and TRBJ2-3; 12 positions agree with TRBD2. V gave up 6 bases and J gave up 5 bases; unmatched junction bases: 9. Germline V gives CDR1 ENHRY, CDR2 SYGVKD. CDR3 size: 16 residues. In DNA form, the CDR3 reads TGTGCCATCAGAATTAGGACTAGCGGGGAGGGAGATACGCAGTATTTT. Its protein product is CAIRIRTSGEGDTQYF.

The rearrangement uses TRBV5-4 and TRBJ1-1; D gene unclear. This CDR3 region has 13 residues. Deletions cut 7 bases from V and 4 bases from J, with 14 bases between. The germline gives CDR1 SGHNT, CDR2 YYREEE (reference sequence). DNA of the CDR3: TGTGCCAGCCTCGTAATCCCGAGCACTGAAGCTTTCTTT. Its translation: CASLVIPSTEAFF.

The chain joins TRBV18 to TRBJ2-1, with 7 bases that match TRBD1. CDR3 size: 16 residues. Trimming cost V 0 bases and J 1 base; bases outside gene matches: 3. Germline V gives CDR1 KGHSH, CDR2 LQKENI. This CDR3 reads CASSPPTGVSYNEQFF. The CDR3, as DNA: TGTGCCAGCTCACCACCTACAGGGGTTTCCTACAATGAGCAGTTCTTC. The variable domain in full, with the rest retrieved from reference TRBV18 and TRBJ2-1, is NAGVMQNPRHLVRRRGQEARLRCSPMKGHSHVYWYRQLPEEGLKFMVYLQKENIIDESGMPKERFSAEFPKEGPSILRIQQVVRGDSAAYFCASSPPTGVSYNEQFFGPGTRLTVL.

This clonotype was observed at least ten times. The CDR3 here is CASSPENRVYEQYF. The CDR3 nucleotides are TGTGCCAGCAGTCCCGAGAACAGGGTATACGAGCAGTACTTC. The V and J genes are TRBV12-3 or TRBV12-4 and TRBJ2-7; maybe TRBD1 (6 bases). Trimming stripped 5 bases from V and 4 bases from J, with 15 bases between. CDR3 size: 14 residues.

CDR3 bases: TGTGCCAGCCTCCTCTTGGGGACCGGGGAGCTGTTTTTT. The encoded protein is CASLLLGTGELFF. This chain uses TRBV27 with TRBJ2-2; D gene unclear. The germline V gene has CDR1 MNHEY and CDR2 SMNVEV (reference sequence). V was clipped by 8 bases and J by 5 bases, with 12 bases between them. The CDR3 extends over 13 amino acids.

The table lists this clonotype with a few counts. The rearrangement links TRBV12-3 or TRBV12-4 to TRBJ2-1; D is uncertain. Deletions cut 6 bases from V and 6 bases from J, with 12 bases between. CDR3 length: 13 residues. CDR3 sequence (DNA): TGTGCCAGCAGCCAAGACGTTGGCAATGAGCAGTTCTTC. The encoded protein is CASSQDVGNEQFF.

In nucleotides, the CDR3 is TGTGCCAGCACTCACCGGGACAGGATCTACGAGCAGTACTTC. Translated, it gives CASTHRDRIYEQYF. This chain connects TRBV6-5 to TRBJ2-7; 8 positions match TRBD1. The CDR3 has 14 residues. From germline, CDR1 is MNHEY and CDR2 SVGAGI. Trimming at V came to 7 bases and at J to 3 bases, leaving 8 bases not matched to a gene.

CDR3 loop: CASSQEPGQLYYEQYV. For the CDR3, the DNA is TGCGCCAGCAGCCAAGAACCGGGACAGCTTTACTACGAGCAGTACGTC. The chain employs TRBV4-1 and TRBJ2-7; 7 bases are a match to TRBD1. The CDR3 covers 16 residues. Germline CDR1 MGHRA, CDR2 YSYEKL. After removal of 0 bases from V and 3 bases from J, the junction contained 8 bases not matched to a gene.

The table lists this clonotype with a few counts. The chain couples TRBV28 to TRBJ2-1; 9 bases fit TRBD1. There are 16 residues in the CDR3. V lost 2 bases and J lost 8; bases outside the gene matches: 10. Per germline, CDR1 MDHEN and CDR2 SYDVKM. The CDR3 loop is CASSLNLGQGTHEQFF. CDR3 in DNA: TGTGCCAGCAGTTTAAATCTGGGACAGGGTACCCATGAGCAGTTCTTC.

This clonotype showed up just a few times. The chain links TRBV4-1 to TRBJ2-4; D remains ambiguous. V lost 0 bases, J lost 0 bases, and 9 bases lay in between. The germline gives CDR1 MGHRA, CDR2 YSYEKL. This CDR3 region has 16 residues. The CDR3 loop is CASSQETARAKNIQYF. The DNA for the CDR3 is TGCGCCAGCAGCCAAGAAACGGCCAGAGCCAAAAACATTCAGTACTTC.

This clonotype was counted between two and nine times. This chain connects TRBV6-6 to TRBJ2-3; 8 bases are shared with TRBD2. This CDR3 comprises 18 residues. The germline V gene has CDR1 MNHNY and CDR2 SVGAGI (reference sequence). J lost 2 bases, V lost 1 base, and 11 bases had no gene match. The chain's CDR3 is CASSYLKGLDQNTDTQYF. The DNA for the CDR3 is TGTGCCAGCAGTTACTTGAAGGGACTAGACCAAAACACAGATACGCAGTATTTT.

This clonotype was seen ten or more times. The rearrangement uses TRBV7-8 and TRBJ1-1; perhaps TRBD1 as D (6 bases). V lost 5 bases and J lost 1, with 14 bases in between. The germline gives CDR1 SGHVS, CDR2 FQNEAQ. The CDR3 covers 15 residues. CDR3 DNA: TGTGCCAGCAGCCCCCGGGACACTCCGAACACTGAAGCTTTCTTT. This sequence encodes CASSPRDTPNTEAFF.